This record covers a single T cell receptor beta chain. Its antigen is unidentified. It may be a read error: a sequence one base away is much more abundant. There were TCR beta CDR3 regions amplified from RNA transcripts. The primer set for the first-round RT-PCR of the TCR CDR3 was HTBI. TCRdb re-derived calls from the multiplex PCR reads in MiXCR, one entry per CDR3 protein. The sample includes 200,000 to 300,000 distinct CDR3 sequences, roughly 15% of them seen just once. This sample was taken from a study of T cells in Graves' hyperthyroidism and ophthalmopathy. Study findings and constraints: Ophthalmopathy onset followed model prediction by a median approximately seven months. Among thyroid clonotypes expanded above 0.001, most also appeared in blood.

CDR3 length: 16 amino acids. Germline CDR1 is MNHNS and CDR2 is SASEGT. V lost 4 bases, J lost 0 bases, and 16 bases lay in between. Material: blood. The chain carries TRBV6-1 and TRBJ2-7; D ambiguous. This receptor was obtained from a woman in her late teens or twenties with Graves' ophthalmopathy. The CDR3 sequence: CASSGRAARSSYEQYF. CDR3 bases: TGTGCCAGCAGTGGAAGGGCAGCGAGGAGCTCCTACGAGCAGTACTTC.